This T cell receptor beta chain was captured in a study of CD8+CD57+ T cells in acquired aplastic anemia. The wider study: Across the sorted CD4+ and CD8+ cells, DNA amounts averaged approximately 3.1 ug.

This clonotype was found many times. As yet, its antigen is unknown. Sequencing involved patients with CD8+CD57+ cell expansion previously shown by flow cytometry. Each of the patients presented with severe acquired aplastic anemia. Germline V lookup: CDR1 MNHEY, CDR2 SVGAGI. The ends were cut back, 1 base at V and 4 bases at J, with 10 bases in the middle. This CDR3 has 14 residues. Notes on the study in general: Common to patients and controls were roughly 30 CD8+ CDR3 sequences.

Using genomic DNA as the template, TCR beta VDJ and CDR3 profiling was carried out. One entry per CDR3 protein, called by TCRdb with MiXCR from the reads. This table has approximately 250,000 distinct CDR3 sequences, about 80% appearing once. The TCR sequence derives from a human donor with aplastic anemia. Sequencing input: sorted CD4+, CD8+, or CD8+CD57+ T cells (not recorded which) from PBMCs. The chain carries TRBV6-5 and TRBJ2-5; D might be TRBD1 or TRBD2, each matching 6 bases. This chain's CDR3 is CASSYFGGAETQYF. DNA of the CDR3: TGTGCCAGCAGTTACTTCGGGGGCGCAGAGACCCAGTACTTC.